This entry features one T cell receptor beta chain sequence. These data originate in a study of blood T cell repertoires in COVID-19. Study background: From the United States, Italy and Spain came samples of acute and convalescent COVID-19. PBMCs, B-cell-depleted T cells, or T cells were the source of the cDNA or gDNA that made up the material.

Trimming removed 7 bases from V and 3 bases from J, with 12 bases in between. Germline V gene sequence: CDR1 MRHNA, CDR2 SNTAGT. There are 13 residues in the CDR3. As handled by the study authors: Amplified reference gene primers provided the basis for estimating nucleated cell counts. The repertoire was sequenced with immunoSEQ multiplex PCR; TCRdb's copy has only in-frame clones and lacks some. The D gene and trimming were derived from the DNA, and the V and J assignments and clone size from that table. Of 150,000 to 200,000 clones listed, roughly 82% are singletons. The V call is TRBV6-4, the J call TRBJ1-1, with unresolved D. The origin of this receptor is a woman between 70 and 85 years old with acute or convalescent COVID-19. Sample: peripheral blood. CDR3 DNA: TGTGCCAGCAAAGCAACAGCATACACTGAAGCTTTCTTT. Its translation is CASKATAYTEAFF.